This T cell receptor beta chain stems from a study of Ad26.COV2.S vaccination and SARS-CoV-2 variants. Treatment defined: 19 received Ad26.COV2.S at low or high dose, single or two shots; about five received placebo; per-sample allocation not given. Day 63 after the first injection of vaccine or placebo was the sampling time. The assay was immunoSEQ multiplex PCR, and TCRdb's table has in-frame clones only and misses some. The sample records some 300,000 clones, about 82% being singletons. Worth noting for this clone: Other DNA sequences in this specimen translate into the identical CDR3.

The V gene end was trimmed by 5 bases and the J gene end by 1 base; junction bases not matched to a gene: 1. This CDR3 is built from 13 residues. Sequencing was performed on peripheral blood, taken in a trial of Ad26.COV2.S vaccine versus placebo. This chain uses TRBV12-3 or TRBV12-4 with TRBJ1-1, with 7 nucleotides matching TRBD1. This receptor was taken from a person between 18 and 65 years old who received the Ad26.COV2.S COVID-19 vaccine or a placebo. The DNA of the CDR3 is TGTGCCAGCAGTCGACAGGGGAACACTGAAGCTTTCTTT. It yields the protein CASSRQGNTEAFF.